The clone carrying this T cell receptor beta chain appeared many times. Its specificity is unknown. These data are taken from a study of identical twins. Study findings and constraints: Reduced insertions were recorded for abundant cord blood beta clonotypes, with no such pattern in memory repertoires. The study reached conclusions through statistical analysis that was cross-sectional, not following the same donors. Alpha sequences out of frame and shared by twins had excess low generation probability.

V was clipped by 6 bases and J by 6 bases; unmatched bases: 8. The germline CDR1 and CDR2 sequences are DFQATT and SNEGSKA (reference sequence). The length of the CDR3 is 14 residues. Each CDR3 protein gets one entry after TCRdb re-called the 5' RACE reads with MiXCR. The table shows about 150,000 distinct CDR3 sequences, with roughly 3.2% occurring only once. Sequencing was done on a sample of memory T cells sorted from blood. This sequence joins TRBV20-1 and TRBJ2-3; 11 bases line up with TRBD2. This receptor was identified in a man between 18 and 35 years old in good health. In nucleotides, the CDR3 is TGCAGTGCCTATACTAGCGGGAGTTTGGATACGCAGTATTTT. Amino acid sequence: CSAYTSGSLDTQYF.